Listed here are 28 T cell receptor beta chains from one sample, sequenced in a study of T-cell memory formation after mild COVID-19. Each CDR3 protein is one row after TCRdb ran MiXCR on the 5' RACE reads. The repertoire holds about 110,000 distinct CDR3 sequences, with about a sixth as singletons. Input material: PBMCs or a T cell subset sorted from them (not recorded which). The receptors derive from a young man who had mild COVID-19 (a few samples of this study predate the infection). Cell type and time point are not known.

The sample holds a few counts of this clonotype. This sequence joins TRBV19 and TRBJ2-7; 7 bases line up with TRBD1. The CDR3 has 15 amino acids. CDR1 LNHDA and CDR2 SQIVND come from the germline V gene (reference sequence). V trimming: 6 bases; J trimming: 0 bases; junction bases outside the gene matches: 8. CDR3 nucleotide sequence: TGTGCCAGTAGCTACTCTACAGGGGACTCCTACGAGCAGTACTTC. Translating it yields CASSYSTGDSYEQYF.

The chain has TRBV12-3 or TRBV12-4 and TRBJ1-1; maybe TRBD1 (5 bases). Trimming took 2 bases from V and 4 from J, leaving 11 bases between them. CDR3 length: 14 residues. CDR3 residues: CASSLMGLRTEAFF. The CDR3 DNA is TGTGCCAGCAGTTTAATGGGGCTGCGCACTGAAGCTTTCTTT.

The V and J genes are TRBV28 and TRBJ1-5; a possible D gene is TRBD1 (5 bases). Germline V gene lookup returns CDR1 MDHEN and CDR2 SYDVKM. The V end was cut by 6 bases, the J end by 7 bases, with 16 bases between. The CDR3 loop spans 14 amino acids. The CDR3 here is CASSLRVLGQPQHF. In nucleotides, the CDR3 is TGTGCCAGCAGCCTCAGGGTCCTCGGGCAGCCCCAGCATTTT.

V gene TRBV3-1 combines with J gene TRBJ2-2, with 7 bases identical to TRBD1. Germline CDR1 and CDR2: LGHDT and YNNKEL (reference sequence). The CDR3 consists of 15 residues. Trimming took 1 base from V and 3 from J; bases not matched to a gene: 2. CDR3 nucleotides: TGTGCCAGCAGCCAAGGGACAGGAGACACCGGGGAGCTGTTTTTT. Translating it yields CASSQGTGDTGELFF.

This clonotype was seen a few times. The DNA for the CDR3 is TGCGCCAGCAGCCCCCTAGCAGCAGGTAGCATTCAGTACTTC. Encoded protein: CASSPLAAGSIQYF. V usage is TRBV5-1 and J usage is TRBJ2-4; maybe TRBD2 (5 bases). The CDR3 runs 14 residues. Germline CDR1 and CDR2: SGHRS and YFSETQ. Trimming removed 4 bases at V and 9 bases at J, with 17 bases between.

This clonotype was seen a few times. The J gene is TRBJ2-7, the V gene TRBV7-2; 11 bases are a match to TRBD2. The CDR3 extends over 16 amino acids. Germline V gene data show CDR1 as SGHTA and CDR2 as FQGNSA. V lost 5 bases, J lost 3 bases, and 9 bases stayed unmatched. CDR3 in amino acids: CASSQSSGTSGYEQYF. In DNA, the CDR3 is TGTGCCAGCAGCCAGTCATCCGGGACTAGCGGCTACGAGCAGTACTTC.

The rearrangement links TRBV4-3 to TRBJ2-2; D is possibly TRBD2 (9 bases). This CDR3 is 18 amino acids long. CDR1 and CDR2 (germline): LGHNA, YSLEER. V was clipped by 6 bases and J by 7 bases, with 27 bases between them. The chain's CDR3 is CASSHQGAGGGAHGELFF. The CDR3 nucleotides are TGCGCCAGCAGTCACCAGGGGGCTGGCGGGGGGGCTCACGGGGAGCTGTTTTTT.

This clonotype was seen many times. The junction differs from germline at one of its ends, possibly a read error. This chain joins TRBV4-3 and TRBJ2-3; maybe TRBD2 (5 bases). Germline CDR1 is LGHNA and CDR2 is YSLEER. CDR3 size: 11 residues. In nucleotides, the CDR3 is TGCGCCAGCAGCCAAGAGATTGGACTTCTTTTT. Translating gives CASSQEIGLLF.

This clonotype was seen a handful of times. This rearrangement joins TRBV7-6 to TRBJ1-1; possible D gene TRBD1, 5 bases. CDR3 size: 13 residues. The V end lost 5 bases, the J end lost 5 bases, and 12 bases lay between the germline ends. CDR1 SGHVS and CDR2 FNYEAQ come from the germline V gene. In nucleotides, the CDR3 is TGTGCCAGCAGCACCCAACCAGGGACTGAAGCTTTCTTT. Its protein product is CASSTQPGTEAFF. Combining the CDR3 with reference TRBV7-6 and TRBJ1-1 gives the whole variable domain GAGVSQSPRYKVTKRGQDVALRCDPISGHVSLYWYRQALGQGPEFLTYFNYEAQQDKSGLPNDRFSAERPEGSISTLTIQRTEQRDSAMYRCASSTQPGTEAFFGQGTRLTVV.

The table lists this clonotype with a few counts. V gene TRBV20-1 combines with J gene TRBJ2-3, with D maybe TRBD2 (7 bases). The CDR3 length is 14 residues. Trimming removed 5 bases from V and 5 bases from J, with 17 bases in between. Germline V gene data show CDR1 as DFQATT and CDR2 as SNEGSKA (reference sequence). CDR3 sequence: CSARGATGVDTQYF. CDR3 nucleotides: TGCAGTGCTCGGGGGGCGACAGGTGTAGATACGCAGTATTTT.

This clonotype has a handful of counts. This sequence joins TRBV28 and TRBJ2-7, with D possibly being TRBD1 (6 bases). The CDR3 length is 16 residues. V was shortened by 5 bases and J by 4 bases, with 21 bases between the two germline ends. Germline CDR1 and CDR2: MDHEN and SYDVKM. This CDR3 reads CASSISSGHISYEQYV. CDR3 sequence (DNA): TGTGCCAGCAGTATATCGTCGGGACACATCTCTTACGAGCAGTACGTC.

The chain recombines TRBV12-3 or TRBV12-4 with TRBJ1-2; D not certain. The CDR3 sequence is 13 residues long. Deletions cut 6 bases from V and 5 bases from J, with 13 bases between. In DNA, the CDR3 is TGTGCCAGCAGCAACGGACGGAAATATGGCTACACCTTC. It translates to CASSNGRKYGYTF.

This clonotype was counted only a few times. V is TRBV4-1 and J is TRBJ2-1; 9 nucleotides agree with TRBD1. Germline V gene sequence: CDR1 MGHRA, CDR2 YSYEKL. The CDR3 consists of 16 residues. V was pared by 4 bases and J by 2 bases, with 6 bases of the junction left unmatched. The CDR3 here is CASSRRGQGTYNEQFF. CDR3 coding DNA: TGCGCCAGCAGCCGTCGAGGACAGGGGACCTACAATGAGCAGTTCTTC.

Points on this clonotype: A junction end diverges from the germline sequence, so it may reflect a read error. The gene calls are TRBV29-1 and TRBJ2-4; 12 bases fit TRBD2. The CDR3 has 14 residues. The V gene's germline CDR1 is SQVTM and CDR2 ANQGSEA. The CDR3 DNA is TGCAGCTGTACTAGCGGGGGGCCCAAAGACATTCAGTACTTC. Its translation is CSCTSGGPKDIQYF.

This clonotype has only a few counts. The chain employs TRBV20-1 and TRBJ1-6, with D possibly being TRBD1 (5 bases). There are 18 residues in the CDR3. V dropped 2 bases and J dropped 8 bases, with 25 bases sitting between them. Germline CDR1 and CDR2: DFQATT and SNEGSKA (reference sequence). CDR3 in DNA: TGCAGTGCTAGATTAGTTGGACCTTCCCTTAGGGGAGATTCACCCCTCCACTTT. This translates into CSARLVGPSLRGDSPLHF.

The rearrangement links TRBV7-9 to TRBJ2-3; D assignment may be TRBD1 or TRBD2 (5 bases each). The CDR3 has 13 residues. Trimming stripped 5 bases from V and 4 bases from J, with 10 bases between. From germline, CDR1 is SEHNR and CDR2 FQNEAQ (reference sequence). CDR3 loop: CASSRLGADTQYF. The DNA for the CDR3 is TGTGCCAGCAGCCGGCTGGGGGCAGATACGCAGTATTTT. Variable domain in full (rest from reference TRBV7-9 and TRBJ2-3): DTGVSQNPRHKITKRGQNVTFRCDPISEHNRLYWYRQTLGQGPEFLTYFQNEAQLEKSRLLSDRFSAERPKGSFSTLEIQRTEQGDSAMYLCASSRLGADTQYFGPGTRLTVL.

The V call is TRBV5-1, the J call TRBJ1-2; TRBD1 agrees at 9 bases. Germline CDR1 SGHRS, CDR2 YFSETQ. The trim removed 4 bases at V and 4 bases at J, leaving 5 bases unmatched. The CDR3 contains 14 residues. DNA of the CDR3: TGCGCCAGCAGCAGGGACAGGGTTTTCTATGGCTACACCTTC. Protein product: CASSRDRVFYGYTF.

A few counts support this clonotype. The chain joins TRBV7-9 to TRBJ2-2, with D perhaps TRBD1 or TRBD2 (5 bases each). Germline V CDR1 and CDR2: SEHNR, FQNEAQ (reference sequence). V was cut by 5 bases and J by 4 bases, with 14 bases left in between. The CDR3 has 15 residues. Here the CDR3 reads CASSPVRDLTGELFF. In DNA, the CDR3 is TGTGCCAGCAGCCCGGTCCGGGACCTCACCGGGGAGCTGTTTTTT.

This chain connects TRBV24-1 to TRBJ2-2, with D tentatively TRBD1 (5 bases). The CDR3 covers 14 residues. The V gene's germline CDR1 is KGHDR and CDR2 SFDVKD. V was clipped by 3 bases and J by 7 bases, with 11 bases between them. Here the CDR3 DNA reads TGTGCCACCAGTGATAAGGGGATAGGCGGGGAGCTGTTTTTT. Translated: CATSDKGIGGELFF.

This clonotype was detected ten times or more. The chain uses TRBV9 and TRBJ2-3; no reliable D call. This CDR3 has 13 residues. The V gene lost 3 bases and the J gene lost 3 bases, with 8 bases spanning the gap. Germline assignment: CDR1 SGDLS and CDR2 YYNGEE. In nucleotides, the CDR3 is TGTGCCAGCAGCGCCGCACGTACAGATACGCAGTATTTT. This encodes CASSAARTDTQYF.

The chain is built from TRBV10-3 and TRBJ1-2; 8 positions agree with TRBD1. Germline V gives CDR1 ENHRY, CDR2 SYGVKD. This CDR3 is 14 amino acids long. The V and J ends lost 6 bases and 7 bases, in that order; junction bases with no gene match: 10. CDR3 sequence (DNA): TGTGCCATCAGGGGTAGCGGGACAGGTGCTGGCTACACCTTC. Residues: CAIRGSGTGAGYTF.

This clonotype was seen a few times. The chain is built from TRBV6-6 and TRBJ1-1; D is undetermined. V was trimmed by 2 bases and J by 2 bases, leaving 9 bases between them. The CDR3 consists of 14 residues. The germline V gene has CDR1 MNHNY and CDR2 SVGAGI (reference sequence). DNA for the CDR3: TGTGCCAGCAGTTACGATCGGGCTAACACTGAAGCTTTCTTT. Encoded protein: CASSYDRANTEAFF.

The genes are TRBV5-1 and TRBJ1-6, with D unresolved. Germline V gene lookup returns CDR1 SGHRS and CDR2 YFSETQ. Trimming removed 1 base at V and 6 bases at J, with 8 bases between. The CDR3 consists of 14 residues. CDR3 region: CASSLQPSNSPLHF. The CDR3 nucleotides read TGCGCCAGCAGCTTGCAACCCTCTAATTCACCCCTCCACTTT.

This clonotype was seen only a few times. V usage is TRBV6-5 and J usage is TRBJ2-3, with TRBD1 matching over 8 bases. The germline CDR1 and CDR2 sequences are MNHEY and SVGAGI. Trimming at V came to 2 bases and at J to 5 bases, leaving 6 bases not matched to a gene. The CDR3 has 15 residues. CDR3 DNA: TGTGCCAGCAGTTACGAAGGCAGGGGGCTAGATACGCAGTATTTT. It encodes CASSYEGRGLDTQYF.

CDR3 coding DNA: TGTGCCAGCAGCCAAGCGGGGGGTGGGGAGACCCAGTACTTC. Its protein is CASSQAGGGETQYF. The rearrangement links TRBV3-1 to TRBJ2-5; 7 bases agree with TRBD2. J was trimmed by 5 bases and V by 1 base; bases with no gene match: 4. This CDR3 has 14 residues. Germline CDR1 reads LGHDT; CDR2 reads YNNKEL (reference sequence).

The V gene is TRBV11-2, the J gene TRBJ1-4; D is unresolved. Germline V gene data show CDR1 as SGHAT and CDR2 as FQNNGV. CDR3 length: 15 amino acids. V lost 5 bases and J lost 7, with 17 bases in between. The chain's CDR3 is CASSPAGGHSEKLFF. CDR3 sequence (DNA): TGTGCCAGCAGCCCCGCGGGCGGCCATAGTGAAAAACTGTTTTTT.

This clonotype was detected a few times. This CDR3 reads CASSPQGLNTEAFF. CDR3 nucleotides: TGTGCCAGCTCACCACAGGGGCTGAACACTGAAGCTTTCTTT. V and J are TRBV18 and TRBJ1-1; a weak D match, TRBD1 (5 bases). The CDR3 sequence is 14 residues long. The V end lost 1 base, the J end lost 0 bases, and 6 bases lay between the germline ends. Germline CDR1 and CDR2: KGHSH and LQKENI.

This clonotype has just a few counts. The rearrangement joins TRBV30 to TRBJ1-4, with a tentative D call TRBD1 (5 bases). Germline V gene sequence: CDR1 GTSNPN, CDR2 SVGIG (reference sequence). Trimming took 2 bases from V and 3 from J, leaving 16 bases between them. The CDR3 has 16 residues. CDR3 region: CAWSSGRAGPNEKLFF. CDR3 coding DNA: TGTGCCTGGAGTTCGGGTCGGGCAGGGCCTAATGAAAAACTGTTTTTT. Drawing the rest from reference TRBV30 and TRBJ1-4, the complete variable domain is SQTIHQWPATLVQPVGSPLSLECTVEGTSNPNLYWYRQAAGRGLQLLFYSVGIGQISSEVPQNLSASRPQDRQFILSSKKLLLSDSGFYLCAWSSGRAGPNEKLFFGSGTQLSVL.